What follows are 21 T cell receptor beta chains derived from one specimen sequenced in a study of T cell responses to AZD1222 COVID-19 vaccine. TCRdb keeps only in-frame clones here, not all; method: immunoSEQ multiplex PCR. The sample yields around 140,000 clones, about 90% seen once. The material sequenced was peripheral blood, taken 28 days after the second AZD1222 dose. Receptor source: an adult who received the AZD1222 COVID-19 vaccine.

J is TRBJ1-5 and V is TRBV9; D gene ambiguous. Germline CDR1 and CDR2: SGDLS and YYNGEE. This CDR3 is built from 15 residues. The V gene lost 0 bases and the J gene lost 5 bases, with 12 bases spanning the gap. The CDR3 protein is CASSVDANRDQPQHF. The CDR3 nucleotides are TGTGCCAGCAGCGTAGATGCAAATAGGGATCAGCCCCAGCATTTT.

The CDR3: CASSPSSGEYYGYTF. The CDR3 coding sequence is TGCGCCAGCAGCCCCTCTAGCGGGGAATACTATGGCTACACCTTC. The J gene is TRBJ1-2, the V gene TRBV4-1; D gene ambiguous. This CDR3 region has 15 residues. Per germline, CDR1 MGHRA and CDR2 YSYEKL. The V gene lost 4 bases and the J gene lost 3 bases, with 15 bases spanning the gap.

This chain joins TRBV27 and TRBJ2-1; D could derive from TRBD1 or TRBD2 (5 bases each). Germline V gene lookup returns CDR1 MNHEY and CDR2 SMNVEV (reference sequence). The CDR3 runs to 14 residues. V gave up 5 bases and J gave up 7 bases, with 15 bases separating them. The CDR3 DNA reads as TGTGCCAGCAGTCCCGGGACCACCAATAATGAGCAGTTCTTC. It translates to CASSPGTTNNEQFF.

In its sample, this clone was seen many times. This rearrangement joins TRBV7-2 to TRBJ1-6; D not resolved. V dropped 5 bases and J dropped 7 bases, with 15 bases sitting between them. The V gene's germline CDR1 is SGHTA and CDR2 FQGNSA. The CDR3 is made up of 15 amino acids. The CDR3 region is CASSPQLSQNSPLHF. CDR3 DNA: TGTGCCAGCAGCCCACAGTTATCGCAAAATTCACCCCTCCACTTT.

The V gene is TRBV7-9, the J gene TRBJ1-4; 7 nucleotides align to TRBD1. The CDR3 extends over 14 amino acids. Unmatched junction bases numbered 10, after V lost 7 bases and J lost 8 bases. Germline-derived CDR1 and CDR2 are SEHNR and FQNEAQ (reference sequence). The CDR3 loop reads CASNWDSFGEKLFF. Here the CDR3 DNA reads TGTGCCAGCAACTGGGACAGCTTCGGGGAAAAACTGTTTTTT.

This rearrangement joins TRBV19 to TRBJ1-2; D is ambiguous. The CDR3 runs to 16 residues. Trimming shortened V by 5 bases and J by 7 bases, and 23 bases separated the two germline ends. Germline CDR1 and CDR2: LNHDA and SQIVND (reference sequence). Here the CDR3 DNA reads TGTGCCAGTAGTTCCTCGGTTTCAACACGGGTCTCTGGCTACACCTTC. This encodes CASSSSVSTRVSGYTF.

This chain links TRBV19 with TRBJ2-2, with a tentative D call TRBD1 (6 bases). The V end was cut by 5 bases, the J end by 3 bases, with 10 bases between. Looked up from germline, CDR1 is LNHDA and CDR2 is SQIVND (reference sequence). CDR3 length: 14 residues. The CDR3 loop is CASSPGQYTGELFF. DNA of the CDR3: TGTGCCAGTAGTCCTGGACAGTACACCGGGGAGCTGTTTTTT.

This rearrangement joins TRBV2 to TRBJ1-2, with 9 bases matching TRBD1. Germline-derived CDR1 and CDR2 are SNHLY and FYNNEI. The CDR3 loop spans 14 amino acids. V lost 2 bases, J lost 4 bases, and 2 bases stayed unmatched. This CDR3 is CASSEPGQGYGYTF. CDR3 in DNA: TGTGCCAGCAGTGAACCGGGACAGGGCTATGGCTACACCTTC. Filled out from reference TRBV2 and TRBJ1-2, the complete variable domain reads EPEVTQTPSHQVTQMGQEVILRCVPISNHLYFYWYRQILGQKVEFLVSFYNNEISEKSEIFDDQFSVERPDGSNFTLKIRSTKLEDSAMYFCASSEPGQGYGYTFGSGTRLTVV.

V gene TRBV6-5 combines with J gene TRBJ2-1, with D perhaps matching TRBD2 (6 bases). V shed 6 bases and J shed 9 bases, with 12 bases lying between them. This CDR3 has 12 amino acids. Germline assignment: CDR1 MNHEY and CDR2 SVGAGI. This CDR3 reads CASRQTAGEQFF. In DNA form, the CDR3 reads TGTGCCAGCAGACAGACAGCGGGTGAGCAGTTCTTC.

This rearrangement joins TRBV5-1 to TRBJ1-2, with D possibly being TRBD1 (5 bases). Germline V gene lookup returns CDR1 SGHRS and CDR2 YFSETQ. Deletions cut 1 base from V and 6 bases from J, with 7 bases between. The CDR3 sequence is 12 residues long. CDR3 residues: CASSLIGDGYTF. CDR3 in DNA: TGCGCCAGCAGCTTGATAGGGGATGGCTACACCTTC.

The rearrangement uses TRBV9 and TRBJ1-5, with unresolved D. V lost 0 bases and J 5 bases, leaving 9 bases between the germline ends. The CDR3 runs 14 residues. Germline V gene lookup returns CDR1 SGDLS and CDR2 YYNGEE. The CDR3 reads CASSVEGGDQPQHF. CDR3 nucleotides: TGTGCCAGCAGCGTAGAGGGTGGGGATCAGCCCCAGCATTTT.

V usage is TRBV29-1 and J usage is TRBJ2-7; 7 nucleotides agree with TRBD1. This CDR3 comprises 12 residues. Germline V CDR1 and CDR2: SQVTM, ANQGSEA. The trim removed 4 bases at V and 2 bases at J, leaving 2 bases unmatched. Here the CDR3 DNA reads TGCAGCGTTGGACAGGGAACCTACGAGCAGTACTTC. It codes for CSVGQGTYEQYF.

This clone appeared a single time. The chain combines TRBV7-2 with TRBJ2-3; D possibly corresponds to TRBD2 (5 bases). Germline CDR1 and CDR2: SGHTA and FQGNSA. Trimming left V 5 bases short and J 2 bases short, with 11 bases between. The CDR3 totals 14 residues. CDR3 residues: CASSPGLITDTQYF. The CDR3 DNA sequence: TGTGCCAGCAGCCCAGGACTTATCACAGATACGCAGTATTTT.

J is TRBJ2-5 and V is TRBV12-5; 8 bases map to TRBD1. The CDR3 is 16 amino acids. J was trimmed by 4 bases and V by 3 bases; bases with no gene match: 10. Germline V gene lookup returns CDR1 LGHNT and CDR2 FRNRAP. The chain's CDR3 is CASGFGATGVAETQYF. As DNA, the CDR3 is TGTGCTAGTGGTTTCGGAGCGACAGGGGTCGCAGAGACCCAGTACTTC.

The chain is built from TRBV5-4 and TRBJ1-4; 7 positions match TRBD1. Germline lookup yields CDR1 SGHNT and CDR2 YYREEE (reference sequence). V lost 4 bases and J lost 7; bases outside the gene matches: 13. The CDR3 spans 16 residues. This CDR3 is CASSKGGVEGAEKLFF. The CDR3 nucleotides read TGTGCCAGCAGCAAGGGGGGCGTGGAGGGGGCTGAAAAACTGTTTTTT.

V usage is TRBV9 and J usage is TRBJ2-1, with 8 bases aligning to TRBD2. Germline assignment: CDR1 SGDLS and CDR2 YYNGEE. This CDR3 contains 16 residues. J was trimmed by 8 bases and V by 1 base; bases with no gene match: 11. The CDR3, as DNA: TGTGCCAGCAGCGTATACGGTCGGGAGGGCCTCGATGAGCAGTTCTTC. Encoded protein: CASSVYGREGLDEQFF.

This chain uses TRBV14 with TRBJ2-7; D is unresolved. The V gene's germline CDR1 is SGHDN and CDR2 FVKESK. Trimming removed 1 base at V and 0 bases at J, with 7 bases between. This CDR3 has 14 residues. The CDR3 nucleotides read TGTGCCAGCAGCCAAGTTAGCAGCTCCTACGAGCAGTACTTC. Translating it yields CASSQVSSSYEQYF.

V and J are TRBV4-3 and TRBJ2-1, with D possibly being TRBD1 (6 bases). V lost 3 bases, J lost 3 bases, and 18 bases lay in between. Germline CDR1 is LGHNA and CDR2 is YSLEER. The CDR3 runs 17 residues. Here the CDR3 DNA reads TGCGCCAGCAGCCACCCCCAGGGGTCGAGGCTCTACAATGAGCAGTTCTTC. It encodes CASSHPQGSRLYNEQFF.

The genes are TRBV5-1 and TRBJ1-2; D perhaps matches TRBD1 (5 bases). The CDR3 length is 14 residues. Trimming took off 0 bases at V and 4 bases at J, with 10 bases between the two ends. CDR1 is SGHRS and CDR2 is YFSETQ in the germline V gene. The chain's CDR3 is CASSLAQGLYGYTF. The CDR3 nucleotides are TGCGCCAGCAGCTTGGCTCAGGGCCTCTATGGCTACACCTTC.

Here the CDR3 reads CASSRGRVVIRDVLTF. As DNA, the CDR3 is TGTGCCAGCAGCCGAGGCAGGGTAGTAATCAGGGACGTCCTGACTTTC. The chain has TRBV11-3 and TRBJ2-6; perhaps TRBD1 as D (5 bases). Trimming cost V 5 bases and J 11 bases, with 22 bases left between them. This CDR3 has 16 amino acids. Per the germline V gene, CDR1 is SGHNT and CDR2 is YENEEA.

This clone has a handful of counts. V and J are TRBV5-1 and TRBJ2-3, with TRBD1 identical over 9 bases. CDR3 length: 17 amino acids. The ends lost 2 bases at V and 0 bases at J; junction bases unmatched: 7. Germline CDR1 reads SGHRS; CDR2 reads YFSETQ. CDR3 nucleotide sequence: TGCGCCAGCAGCTTACGGACAGGGGACATGAGCACAGATACGCAGTATTTT. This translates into CASSLRTGDMSTDTQYF.